These 23 T cell receptor beta chains share one sample of origin, sequenced in a study of somatic mutations in cytotoxic T cells in rheumatoid arthritis. The method was immunoSEQ multiplex PCR; TCRdb's version includes in-frame clones alone and lacks a portion of them. This table holds roughly 32,000 clones, approximately 78% found once. Sequencing was performed on CD8+ T cells sorted from blood. Receptors originate from an adult with rheumatoid arthritis.

V gene TRBV7-3 combines with J gene TRBJ2-6, with 8 bases matching TRBD2. The CDR3 runs to 18 residues. Germline V CDR1 and CDR2: SGHTA, FQGTGA. V gave up 4 bases and J gave up 1 base; unmatched junction bases: 9. CDR3 DNA sequence: TGTGCCAGCAGCTCATCCGGGGGGGCGAAATCTGGGGCCAACGTCCTGACTTTC. Protein sequence: CASSSSGGAKSGANVLTF. The entire variable domain, with the rest obtained from reference TRBV7-3 and TRBJ2-6, is as follows: GAGVSQTPSNKVTEKGKYVELRCDPISGHTALYWYRQSLGQGPEFLIYFQGTGAADDSGLPNDRFFAVRPEGSVSTLKIQRTERGDSAVYLCASSSSGGAKSGANVLTFGAGSRLTVL.

The chain has TRBV11-3 and TRBJ2-2; TRBD1 aligns across 11 bases. CDR1 and CDR2 from the germline V gene are SGHNT and YENEEA. The V gene end was trimmed by 4 bases and the J gene end by 6 bases; junction bases not matched to a gene: 10. This CDR3 comprises 17 residues. For the CDR3, the DNA is TGTGCCAGCAGCTCGTACGGCGGGACAGGGGGTCCCGGGGAGCTGTTTTTT. Translating it yields CASSSYGGTGGPGELFF.

The chain has TRBV19 and TRBJ2-1; 8 bases are a match to TRBD1. This CDR3 has 15 amino acids. V gave up 7 bases and J gave up 3 bases; unmatched junction bases: 8. The germline V gene encodes CDR1 LNHDA and CDR2 SQIVND (reference sequence). CDR3 in DNA: TGTGCCAGTACGGACCCCGGGACAGGCTACAATGAGCAGTTCTTC. Its protein product is CASTDPGTGYNEQFF.

The CDR3 coding sequence is TGTGCCAGCACAGGACAGGGGTATGGCTACACCTTC. Translating gives CASTGQGYGYTF. The rearrangement joins TRBV7-9 to TRBJ1-2, with 9 bases lining up with TRBD1. Germline V gene lookup returns CDR1 SEHNR and CDR2 FQNEAQ (reference sequence). J gave up 5 bases and V 7 bases, and 2 bases lay outside the gene matches. CDR3 length equals 12 residues. The full variable domain, with the rest looked up from reference TRBV7-9 and TRBJ1-2, is DTGVSQNPRHKITKRGQNVTFRCDPISEHNRLYWYRQTLGQGPEFLTYFQNEAQLEKSRLLSDRFSAERPKGSFSTLEIQRTEQGDSAMYLCASTGQGYGYTFGSGTRLTVV.

The J gene is TRBJ2-5, the V gene TRBV6-6; the D is unclear. The CDR3 is made up of 14 amino acids. V was cut by 6 bases and J by 2 bases, with 13 bases left in between. The germline V gene encodes CDR1 MNHNY and CDR2 SVGAGI (reference sequence). DNA for the CDR3: TGTGCCAGCAGCCCCACTTGGGCTCAAGAGACCCAGTACTTC. Encoded protein: CASSPTWAQETQYF.

The chain recombines TRBV4-1 with TRBJ2-2; the D gene is possibly TRBD1 (5 bases). The germline V and J ends were trimmed by 4 bases and 4 bases, with 13 bases remaining between them. CDR3 size: 15 residues. CDR1 MGHRA and CDR2 YSYEKL come from the germline V gene. CDR3 DNA: TGCGCCAGCAGCCGCTTATACCAGGGCACCGGGGAGCTGTTTTTT. It specifies CASSRLYQGTGELFF.

This clone was seen once. J is TRBJ2-7 and V is TRBV7-8; D might be TRBD2 (5 bases). The CDR3 covers 14 residues. Germline V gene sequence: CDR1 SGHVS, CDR2 FQNEAQ. V shed 5 bases and J shed 2 bases, with 13 bases lying between them. The CDR3 DNA sequence: TGTGCCAGCAGCCCCGAGGACTTAGCCTACGAGCAGTACTTC. Amino acids: CASSPEDLAYEQYF.

This chain joins TRBV6-6 and TRBJ1-5; the D is unclear. The CDR3 loop spans 14 amino acids. Germline V CDR1 and CDR2: MNHNY, SVGAGI (reference sequence). Trimming removed 7 bases from V and 4 bases from J, with 14 bases in between. The CDR3 bases are TGTGCCAGCACCCCCCCCGGGGAGAATCAGCCCCAGCATTTT. Its translation: CASTPPGENQPQHF.

V usage is TRBV7-9 and J usage is TRBJ1-4, with 9 bases lining up with TRBD1. Trimming cost V 4 bases and J 7 bases; bases outside gene matches: 10. There are 16 residues in the CDR3. Germline V lookup: CDR1 SEHNR, CDR2 FQNEAQ (reference sequence). The CDR3: CASSSNRGPRIEKLFF. CDR3 coding DNA: TGTGCCAGCAGCTCAAACAGGGGGCCGCGTATTGAAAAACTGTTTTTT.

The genes are TRBV6-6 and TRBJ1-1; 11 positions match TRBD1. This CDR3 has 14 amino acids. The V and J ends lost 6 bases and 4 bases, in that order; junction bases with no gene match: 4. The germline V gene has CDR1 MNHNY and CDR2 SVGAGI (reference sequence). In DNA, the CDR3 is TGTGCCAGCAGCAAGGACAGGGGGCTCACTGAAGCTTTCTTT. This sequence encodes CASSKDRGLTEAFF.

V is TRBV27 and J is TRBJ2-1; 8 positions match TRBD2. The CDR3 totals 15 residues. CDR1 MNHEY and CDR2 SMNVEV come from the germline V gene (reference sequence). The V and J ends lost 8 bases and 6 bases, in that order; junction bases with no gene match: 12. CDR3 sequence (DNA): TGTGCCAGCGCCTTGGGGCGGGGGGTTAGCAATGAGCAGTTCTTC. This codes for CASALGRGVSNEQFF.

This rearrangement joins TRBV4-1 to TRBJ1-2; 8 bases are shared with TRBD1. This CDR3 spans 14 amino acids. In germline, CDR1 is MGHRA, CDR2 YSYEKL. Trimming took 4 bases from V and 5 from J; bases not matched to a gene: 6. The CDR3 spells CASSPQGAGYGYTF. CDR3 in DNA: TGCGCCAGCAGCCCGCAGGGGGCCGGGTATGGCTACACCTTC.

The rearrangement joins TRBV4-2 to TRBJ1-3; a weak D match, TRBD1 (6 bases). V was shortened by 0 bases and J by 2 bases, with 11 bases between the two germline ends. Germline V gene sequence: CDR1 LGHNA, CDR2 YNFKEQ. The CDR3 consists of 16 residues. CDR3 bases: TGTGCCAGCAGCCAAGATTGGGGGGCGACTGGAAACACCATATATTTT. It yields the protein CASSQDWGATGNTIYF.

The rearrangement links TRBV30 to TRBJ2-5; D perhaps matches TRBD2 (5 bases). With the DNA end fitting TRBJ2-7 better, the J assignment may be wrong. The CDR3 consists of 16 residues. Germline V gene lookup returns CDR1 GTSNPN and CDR2 SVGIG (reference sequence). CDR3 in amino acids: CAWRPTPTRGSYEQYF. The CDR3 coding sequence is TGTGCCTGGCGGCCCACCCCGACAAGAGGGTCCTACGAGCAGTACTTC.

V is TRBV9 and J is TRBJ2-7; 11 nucleotides match TRBD1. The CDR3 extends over 15 amino acids. Per germline, CDR1 SGDLS and CDR2 YYNGEE. Trimming at V came to 3 bases and at J to 5 bases, leaving 7 bases not matched to a gene. The CDR3 bases are TGTGCCAGCAGCGGGGGGGACAGGGGGTTCCACGAGCAGTACTTC. Translation: CASSGGDRGFHEQYF.

J is TRBJ2-2 and V is TRBV30; no clear D. The germline V and J ends were trimmed by 4 bases and 1 base, with 4 bases remaining between them. Germline loops: CDR1 GTSNPN, CDR2 SVGIG (reference sequence). The CDR3 totals 12 residues. The CDR3 nucleotides read TGTGCCTGGACAGAGAACACCGGGGAGCTGTTTTTT. This encodes CAWTENTGELFF.

The genes are TRBV5-5 and TRBJ1-2; TRBD1 matches at 11 bases. Germline assignment: CDR1 SGHKS and CDR2 YYEKEE (reference sequence). V shed 0 bases and J 3 bases; nucleotides not matched to a gene: 4. The CDR3 sequence is 16 residues long. The DNA for the CDR3 is TGTGCCAGCAGCTTGGCCAGGACAGGGGGCTACTATGGCTACACCTTC. Protein sequence: CASSLARTGGYYGYTF.

The chain links TRBV27 to TRBJ2-1, with TRBD2 matching 11 bases. This CDR3 has 16 amino acids. V shed 5 bases, J shed 0 bases, and the junction held 3 bases outside the gene matches. Germline assignment: CDR1 MNHEY and CDR2 SMNVEV (reference sequence). CDR3 in DNA: TGTGCCAGCAGTATTACTAGCGGGAGCTCCTACAATGAGCAGTTCTTC. Translating it yields CASSITSGSSYNEQFF.

CDR3 bases: TGTGCCAGCAGCCCGGGACAGAAGAACCAAGAGACCCAGTACTTC. It translates to CASSPGQKNQETQYF. The chain is built from TRBV7-9 and TRBJ2-5; 7 bases agree with TRBD1. CDR1 and CDR2 from the germline V gene are SEHNR and FQNEAQ (reference sequence). Trimming cost V 5 bases and J 0 bases; bases outside gene matches: 6. This CDR3 is 15 amino acids long.

In its sample, this clone was seen once. The DNA for the CDR3 is TGCAGCGTGACCGGACAGGGGGCGTATGGCTACACCTTC. Its translation: CSVTGQGAYGYTF. This rearrangement joins TRBV29-1 to TRBJ1-2, with 11 bases identical to TRBD1. Trimming removed 6 bases from V and 5 bases from J; junction bases left unmatched: 5. This CDR3 contains 13 residues. The germline V gene encodes CDR1 SQVTM and CDR2 ANQGSEA.

The chain links TRBV9 to TRBJ1-2; D may be TRBD1 (6 bases). V lost 4 bases to trimming and J lost 8 bases, with 24 bases between them. Germline lookup yields CDR1 SGDLS and CDR2 YYNGEE. This CDR3 region has 16 residues. The CDR3 region is CASSSNEGGLPRGYTF. As DNA, the CDR3 is TGTGCCAGCAGCTCGAATGAGGGGGGACTCCCCCGAGGCTACACCTTC.

This clone was picked up a small number of times. V is TRBV5-1 and J is TRBJ1-2, with 7 positions matching TRBD1. The CDR3 runs 12 residues. CDR1 and CDR2 from the germline V gene are SGHRS and YFSETQ. V was pared by 5 bases and J by 3 bases, with 1 base of the junction left unmatched. The DNA of the CDR3 is TGCGCCAGCAGTACAGGGGACTATGGCTACACCTTC. Protein product: CASSTGDYGYTF.

This chain links TRBV19 with TRBJ1-2; 7 bases align to TRBD1. Trimming cost V 6 bases and J 0 bases; bases outside gene matches: 4. The CDR3 length is 14 residues. Germline CDR1 reads LNHDA; CDR2 reads SQIVND (reference sequence). This CDR3 is CASRIQGTNYGYTF. The CDR3 DNA follows: TGTGCCAGTAGGATACAGGGGACTAACTATGGCTACACCTTC.